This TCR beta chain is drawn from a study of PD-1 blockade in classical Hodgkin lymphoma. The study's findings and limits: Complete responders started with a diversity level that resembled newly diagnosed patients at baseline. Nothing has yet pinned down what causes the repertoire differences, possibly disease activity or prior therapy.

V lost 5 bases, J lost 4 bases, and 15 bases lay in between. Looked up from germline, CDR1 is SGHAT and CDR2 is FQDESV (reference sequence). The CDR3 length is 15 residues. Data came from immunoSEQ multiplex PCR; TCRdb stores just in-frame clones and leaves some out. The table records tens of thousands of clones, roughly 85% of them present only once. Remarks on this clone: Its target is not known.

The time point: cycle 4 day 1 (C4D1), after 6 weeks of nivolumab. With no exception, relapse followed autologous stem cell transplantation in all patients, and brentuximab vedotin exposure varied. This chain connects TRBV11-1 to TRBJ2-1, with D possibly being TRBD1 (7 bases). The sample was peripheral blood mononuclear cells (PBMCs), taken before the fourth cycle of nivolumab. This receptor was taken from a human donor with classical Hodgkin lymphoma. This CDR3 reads CASSQLAGQYNEQFF. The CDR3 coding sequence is TGTGCCAGCAGCCAGTTGGCGGGACAGTACAATGAGCAGTTCTTC.